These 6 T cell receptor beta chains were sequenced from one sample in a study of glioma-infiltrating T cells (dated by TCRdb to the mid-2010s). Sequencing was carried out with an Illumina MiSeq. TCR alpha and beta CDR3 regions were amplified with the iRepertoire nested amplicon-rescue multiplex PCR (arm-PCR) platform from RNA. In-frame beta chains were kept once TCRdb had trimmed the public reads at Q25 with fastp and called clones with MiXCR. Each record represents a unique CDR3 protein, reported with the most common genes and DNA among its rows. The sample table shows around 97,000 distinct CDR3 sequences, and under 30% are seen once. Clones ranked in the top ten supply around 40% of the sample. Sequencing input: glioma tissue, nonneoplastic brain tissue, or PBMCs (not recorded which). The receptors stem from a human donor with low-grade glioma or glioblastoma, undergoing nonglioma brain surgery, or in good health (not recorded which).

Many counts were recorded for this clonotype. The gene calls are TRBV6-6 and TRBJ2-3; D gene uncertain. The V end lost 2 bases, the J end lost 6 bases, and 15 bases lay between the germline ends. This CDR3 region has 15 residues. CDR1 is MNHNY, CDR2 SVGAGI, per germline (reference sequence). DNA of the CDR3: TGTGCCAGCAGTTACCAAACCGCCGAACAGGATACGCAGTATTTT. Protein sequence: CASSYQTAEQDTQYF.

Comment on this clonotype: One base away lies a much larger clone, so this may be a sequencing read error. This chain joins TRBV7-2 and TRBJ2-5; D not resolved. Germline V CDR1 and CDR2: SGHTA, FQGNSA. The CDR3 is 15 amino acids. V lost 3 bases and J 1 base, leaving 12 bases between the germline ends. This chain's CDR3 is CASSFETPVQETQYF. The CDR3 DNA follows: TGTGCCAGCAGCTTCGAGACACCAGTCCAAGAGACCCAGTACTTC.

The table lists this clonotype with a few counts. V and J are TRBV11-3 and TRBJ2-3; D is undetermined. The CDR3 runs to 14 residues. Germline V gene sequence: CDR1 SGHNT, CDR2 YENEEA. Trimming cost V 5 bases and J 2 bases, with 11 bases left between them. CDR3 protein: CASSAVGSTDTQYF. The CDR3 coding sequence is TGTGCCAGCAGCGCGGTCGGGTCCACAGATACGCAGTATTTT.

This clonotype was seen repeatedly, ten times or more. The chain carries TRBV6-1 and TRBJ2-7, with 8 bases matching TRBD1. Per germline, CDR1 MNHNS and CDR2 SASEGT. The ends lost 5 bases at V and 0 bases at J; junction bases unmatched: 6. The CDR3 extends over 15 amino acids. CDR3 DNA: TGTGCCAGCAGTCATGGACAGGGTTTCTCCTACGAGCAGTACTTC. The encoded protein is CASSHGQGFSYEQYF.

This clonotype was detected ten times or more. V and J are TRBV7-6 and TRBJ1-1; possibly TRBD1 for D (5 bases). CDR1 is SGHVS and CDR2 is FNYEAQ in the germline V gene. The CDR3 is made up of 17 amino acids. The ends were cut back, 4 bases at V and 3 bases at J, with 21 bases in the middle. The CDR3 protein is CASSSRRGAQGDTEAFF. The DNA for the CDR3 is TGTGCCAGCAGCTCCCGCCGTGGAGCCCAAGGGGACACTGAAGCTTTCTTT. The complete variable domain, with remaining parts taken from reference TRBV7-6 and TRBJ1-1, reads GAGVSQSPRYKVTKRGQDVALRCDPISGHVSLYWYRQALGQGPEFLTYFNYEAQQDKSGLPNDRFSAERPEGSISTLTIQRTEQRDSAMYRCASSSRRGAQGDTEAFFGQGTRLTVV.

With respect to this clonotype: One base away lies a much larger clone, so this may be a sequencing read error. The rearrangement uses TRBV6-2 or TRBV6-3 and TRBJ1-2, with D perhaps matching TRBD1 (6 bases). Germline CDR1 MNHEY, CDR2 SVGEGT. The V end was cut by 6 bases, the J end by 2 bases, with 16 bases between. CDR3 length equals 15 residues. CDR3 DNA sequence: TGTGCCAGCAGACGAGGACAGCTAATCAACTATGGCTACACCTTC. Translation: CASRRGQLINYGYTF.